A selection of T cell receptor beta chains follows, all from one sample in a study of blood T cell repertoires in COVID-19. Produced via immunoSEQ multiplex PCR; TCRdb's table is partial and in-frame only. The profile shows about 300,000 clones, around 90% of them singletons. Sequenced input: PBMCs or T cells enriched from blood (not recorded which). These receptors all come from a woman between 18 and 29 years old with acute COVID-19. Both conserved end residues are part of each CDR3. The order of the fields is D gene, V gene, CDR3 length, clone size, J gene, CDR3 DNA, CDR3 protein. D genes are given only for firm matches. Only part of the rows carry a size: once, few, many, or a class if the clone is expanded.

NA	TRBV18	15	NA	TRBJ2-2	TGTGCCAGCTCAACTCGACAGACTGACACCGGGGAGCTGTTTTTT	CASSTRQTDTGELFF
NA	TRBV5-1	13	NA	TRBJ1-2	TGCGCCAGCAGCTATGGGCAGGGCGATGGCTACACCTTC	CASSYGQGDGYTF
TRBD1	TRBV28	14	once	TRBJ2-5	TGTGCCAGCAGAAAGGACAGGGGGCCAGAGACCCAGTACTTC	CASRKDRGPETQYF
NA	TRBV7-3	15	once	TRBJ2-2	TGTGCCAGCAGCTTTGACGGGAGGAACACCGGGGAGCTGTTTTTT	CASSFDGRNTGELFF
NA	TRBV29-1	13	NA	TRBJ1-1	TGCAGCGTTGAGATGACAGTTAATACTGAAGCTTTCTTT	CSVEMTVNTEAFF
TRBD2	TRBV27	14	NA	TRBJ2-2	TGTGCCAGCAGATTAGCGGGAGGTACCGGGGAGCTGTTTTTT	CASRLAGGTGELFF
TRBD2	TRBV5-1	18	NA	TRBJ2-1	TGCGCCAGCAGCCCTACTTCACTGACTAGCGGGAGGGTCGATGAGCAGTTCTTC	CASSPTSLTSGRVDEQFF
TRBD1	TRBV5-1	13	NA	TRBJ1-1	TGCGCCAGCAGCGGGGACAGTAGGGCTGAAGCTTTCTTT	CASSGDSRAEAFF
TRBD1	TRBV5-1	17	NA	TRBJ1-2	TGCGCCAGCAGCTTACTACAGGGGAGGAGGTTCGGCTATGGCTACACCTTC	CASSLLQGRRFGYGYTF
NA	TRBV9	17	NA	TRBJ2-1	TGTGCCAGCAGCCCCGGGCGGGACCCGAGCTCCTACAATGAGCAGTTCTTC	CASSPGRDPSSYNEQFF
TRBD1	TRBV9	14	NA	TRBJ2-7	TGTGCCAGCAGCAAAGGCACAGGGGGCTACGAGCAGTACTTC	CASSKGTGGYEQYF
NA	TRBV29-1	14	NA	TRBJ1-1	TGCAGCGTTGAAGTAAGGGGGACATACACTGAAGCTTTCTTT	CSVEVRGTYTEAFF
TRBD1	TRBV28	15	NA	TRBJ1-2	TGTGCCAGTGGGACCGGGACAGTCCTTAACTATGGCTACACCTTC	CASGTGTVLNYGYTF
TRBD1	TRBV27	15	NA	TRBJ1-6	TGTGCCAGCAGCCGGGACAGGGGCTATAATTCACCCCTCCACTTT	CASSRDRGYNSPLHF
TRBD2	TRBV30	16	NA	TRBJ2-1	TGTGCCTGGAGTGTTAAATTAGCGGGCTCCTACAATGAGCAGTTCTTC	CAWSVKLAGSYNEQFF
NA	TRBV7-9	14	NA	TRBJ2-1	TGTGCCAGCAGCTTAGGAGGGCGGGGCAATGAGCAGTTCTTC	CASSLGGRGNEQFF
NA	TRBV19	13	few	TRBJ1-5	TGTGCCAGTAGGCCAAACAGGAATCAGCCCCAGCATTTT	CASRPNRNQPQHF
NA	TRBV28	14	NA	TRBJ2-3	TGTGCCAGCATCGGCGGGACTCACACAGATACGCAGTATTTT	CASIGGTHTDTQYF